The 27 T cell receptor beta chains below were found in one sample sequenced in a study of PD-L1 blockade in urothelial cancer. Clones were sequenced by immunoSEQ multiplex PCR, and TCRdb holds only the in-frame ones, with some missing. The sample has 25,000 to 35,000 clones, approximately 87% seen once; the top ten hold 3.1%. Specimen: PBMCs, collected around atezolizumab (anti-PD-L1) treatment. The receptors were gathered from a man in his forties or fifties with urothelial cancer.

The rearrangement links TRBV28 to TRBJ2-5; TRBD2 might be the D (7 bases). Germline CDR1 reads MDHEN; CDR2 reads SYDVKM. Deletions cut 5 bases from V and 2 bases from J, with 15 bases between. The length of the CDR3 is 15 residues. CDR3 DNA: TGTGCCAGCAGTCGACCGGGGGGCTCACAAGAGACCCAGTACTTC. It specifies CASSRPGGSQETQYF.

The V gene is TRBV2, the J gene TRBJ2-7, with 10 bases matching TRBD2. After removal of 4 bases from V and 6 bases from J, the junction contained 6 bases not matched to a gene. CDR3 length equals 14 residues. CDR1 is SNHLY and CDR2 is FYNNEI in the germline V gene. CDR3 sequence reads: CASSAPLAGVEQYF. DNA for the CDR3: TGTGCCAGCAGTGCCCCTCTAGCGGGAGTCGAGCAGTACTTC.

V and J are TRBV15 and TRBJ2-2; 10 bases line up with TRBD2. CDR1 and CDR2 from the germline V gene are LNHNV and YYDKDF (reference sequence). This CDR3 spans 16 amino acids. Trimming took 5 bases from V and 1 from J; bases not matched to a gene: 4. CDR3 protein: CATSQLAGVNTGELFF. DNA for the CDR3: TGTGCCACCAGCCAGCTAGCGGGGGTGAACACCGGGGAGCTGTTTTTT.

This chain connects TRBV29-1 to TRBJ2-2; the match to TRBD1 covers 10 bases. Unmatched junction bases numbered 0, after V lost 4 bases and J lost 1 base. Germline V gene lookup returns CDR1 SQVTM and CDR2 ANQGSEA. The length of the CDR3 is 14 residues. The CDR3 DNA reads TGCAGCGTTGGGACAGGGGGGAACACCGGGGAGCTGTTTTTT. Amino acids: CSVGTGGNTGELFF.

The chain recombines TRBV5-6 with TRBJ2-7, with 11 bases matching TRBD2. Germline CDR1 reads SGHDT; CDR2 reads YYEEEE. The J segment lost 2 bases and the V segment lost 3 bases, leaving 1 base of the junction unmatched. The CDR3 extends over 14 amino acids. The DNA for the CDR3 is TGTGCCAGCAGCTATAGCGGGGGGGCCTACGAGCAGTACTTC. Translating it yields CASSYSGGAYEQYF.

This rearrangement joins TRBV11-3 to TRBJ2-3, with D tentatively TRBD1 (6 bases). With 2 bases removed from V and 6 bases from J, the gap between germline ends came to 12 bases. Germline CDR1 SGHNT, CDR2 YENEEA. This CDR3 has 14 residues. CDR3 sequence reads: CASSLLGAADTQYF. CDR3 in DNA: TGTGCCAGCAGCTTATTGGGGGCTGCTGATACGCAGTATTTT.

A note on this clone: The junction departs from germline at one end; a sequencing error may be responsible. This sequence joins TRBV7-7 and TRBJ2-7, with D possibly TRBD2 on 6 matching bases. The germline CDR1 and CDR2 sequences are SSHAT and FNYEAQ (reference sequence). The CDR3 extends over 13 amino acids. CDR3: CASSSRESYEQYF. The DNA of the CDR3 is TGTGCTAGCAGCTCACGGGAGTCCTACGAGCAGTACTTC.

V gene TRBV7-6 combines with J gene TRBJ2-2, with 7 positions matching TRBD1. Germline values: CDR1 SGHVS, CDR2 FNYEAQ. This CDR3 is built from 16 residues. J was trimmed by 5 bases and V by 5 bases; bases with no gene match: 11. The CDR3 nucleotides are TGTGCCAGCAGCAGACGAGGGGGCGAGATGACCGGGGAGCTGTTTTTT. Amino acid sequence: CASSRRGGEMTGELFF.

The chain uses TRBV9 and TRBJ1-1; the D gene is possibly TRBD1 (6 bases). The CDR3 totals 16 residues. Trimming took 0 bases from V and 1 from J, leaving 13 bases between them. From germline, CDR1 is SGDLS and CDR2 YYNGEE. The CDR3 DNA reads as TGTGCCAGCAGCGTAGCAGCAGGGGCGGGGAACACTGAAGCTTTCTTT. This gives the protein CASSVAAGAGNTEAFF.

This rearrangement joins TRBV7-8 to TRBJ2-1, with D possibly being TRBD1 (6 bases). The V end lost 2 bases, the J end lost 9 bases, and 20 bases lay between the germline ends. Germline CDR1 is SGHVS and CDR2 is FQNEAQ. The CDR3 spans 16 residues. The CDR3 protein is CASSLSRTATRGEQFF. The CDR3 DNA sequence: TGTGCCAGCAGCTTAAGTCGGACAGCGACCCGGGGTGAGCAGTTCTTC.

The V and J genes are TRBV27 and TRBJ2-7, with 9 bases that match TRBD1. The trim removed 5 bases at V and 4 bases at J, leaving 12 bases unmatched. Germline-derived CDR1 and CDR2 are MNHEY and SMNVEV (reference sequence). The CDR3 runs 16 residues. The CDR3 DNA reads as TGTGCCAGCAGTCCCTGGGACAGGGTAAACTCTTACGAGCAGTACTTC. Its protein product is CASSPWDRVNSYEQYF.

The rearrangement joins TRBV23-1 to TRBJ2-4, with D perhaps matching TRBD1 (6 bases). TRBV23-1 is assigned to the ORF class and has an uncertain function. V dropped 1 base and J dropped 0 bases, with 13 bases sitting between them. The CDR3 spans 17 residues. CDR3 nucleotides: TGCGCCAGCAGTCAATTGGGGACATCTCTAGCCAAAAACATTCAGTACTTC. Translating gives CASSQLGTSLAKNIQYF.

V and J are TRBV15 and TRBJ1-5; perhaps TRBD1 as D (5 bases). The germline V gene encodes CDR1 LNHNV and CDR2 YYDKDF (reference sequence). The germline V and J ends were trimmed by 1 base and 5 bases, with 9 bases remaining between them. The CDR3 consists of 14 residues. The CDR3 sequence is CATSRVTGYQPQHF. DNA of the CDR3: TGTGCCACCAGCAGAGTAACAGGTTATCAGCCCCAGCATTTT. Variable domain in full (rest from reference TRBV15 and TRBJ1-5): DAMVIQNPRYQVTQFGKPVTLSCSQTLNHNVMYWYQQKSSQAPKLLFHYYDKDFNNEADTPDNFQSRRPNTSFCFLDIRSPGLGDTAMYLCATSRVTGYQPQHFGDGTRLSIL.

The V call is TRBV5-1, the J call TRBJ1-5; TRBD1 agrees at 7 bases. The CDR3 covers 14 residues. J gave up 6 bases and V 0 bases, and 3 bases lay outside the gene matches. The germline CDR1 and CDR2 sequences are SGHRS and YFSETQ. CDR3 in DNA: TGCGCCAGCAGCTTGGAGGGGGCTGGTCAGCCCCAGCATTTT. Amino acids: CASSLEGAGQPQHF.

The chain combines TRBV6-5 with TRBJ1-1; 7 bases map to TRBD1. The CDR3 runs to 14 residues. Germline V gene lookup returns CDR1 MNHEY and CDR2 SVGAGI. Germline trimming cut 6 bases from V and 4 bases from J; bases unmatched to any gene: 8. The CDR3 spells CASSQIGQATEAFF. The DNA for the CDR3 is TGTGCCAGCAGCCAAATCGGACAGGCCACTGAAGCTTTCTTT.

The CDR3 protein is CASSEFPLSPLHF. The DNA for the CDR3 is TGTGCCAGCAGTGAATTCCCACTTTCACCCCTCCACTTT. The V gene is TRBV2, the J gene TRBJ1-6; D remains unclear. The V end was cut by 2 bases, the J end by 9 bases, with 8 bases between. This CDR3 region has 13 residues. Germline CDR1 reads SNHLY; CDR2 reads FYNNEI.

The chain couples TRBV19 to TRBJ1-1, with no clear D. The V gene lost 5 bases and the J gene lost 0 bases, with 10 bases spanning the gap. CDR1 and CDR2 from the germline V gene are LNHDA and SQIVND (reference sequence). CDR3 size: 14 residues. The CDR3 protein is CASSWAELNTEAFF. For the CDR3, the DNA is TGTGCCAGTAGTTGGGCAGAGTTGAACACTGAAGCTTTCTTT.

This chain uses TRBV4-3 with TRBJ2-3; 15 bases map to TRBD2. Germline loops: CDR1 LGHNA, CDR2 YSLEER. The V and J ends lost 4 bases and 6 bases, in that order; junction bases with no gene match: 8. This CDR3 has 17 residues. CDR3: CASSPVSGTSGRDTQYF. The CDR3 DNA reads as TGCGCCAGCAGCCCCGTCTCCGGGACTAGCGGGAGGGATACGCAGTATTTT.

The CDR3 protein is CASSFRLGETQYF. The CDR3 DNA is TGTGCCAGCAGCTTTCGCCTCGGGGAGACCCAGTACTTC. V gene TRBV5-6 combines with J gene TRBJ2-5; no clear D gene. Looked up from germline, CDR1 is SGHDT and CDR2 is YYEEEE. Trimming took off 2 bases at V and 5 bases at J, with 10 bases between the two ends. This CDR3 is 13 amino acids long.

This clone was seen a few times. The chain couples TRBV10-3 to TRBJ1-3; 8 nucleotides agree with TRBD1. Germline CDR1 and CDR2: ENHRY and SYGVKD. J lost 0 bases, V lost 2 bases, and 0 bases had no gene match. The CDR3 totals 15 residues. The CDR3 nucleotides read TGTGCCATCAGTGAGACAGGGGGCTCTGGAAACACCATATATTTT. Its protein is CAISETGGSGNTIYF.

This clone occurred once. The chain employs TRBV7-2 and TRBJ2-2; TRBD1 is a possible D gene (6 bases). The V and J ends lost 0 bases and 5 bases respectively, with 10 bases between them. Germline CDR1 and CDR2: SGHTA and FQGNSA. This CDR3 is 15 amino acids long. DNA for the CDR3: TGTGCCAGCAGCTTAGCGGGGGCGCGTACCGGGGAGCTGTTTTTT. Translated: CASSLAGARTGELFF.

V gene TRBV30 combines with J gene TRBJ2-7, with TRBD2 matching 8 bases. The V and J ends lost 5 bases and 3 bases, in that order; junction bases with no gene match: 9. Germline lookup yields CDR1 GTSNPN and CDR2 SVGIG (reference sequence). This CDR3 comprises 14 residues. DNA of the CDR3: TGTGCCTGGCAAGCGGGAGTTAACGTCTACGAGCAGTACTTC. This encodes CAWQAGVNVYEQYF.

The V and J genes are TRBV11-3 and TRBJ2-5, with 15 positions matching TRBD2. CDR3 length: 18 amino acids. The germline gives CDR1 SGHNT, CDR2 YENEEA. J was trimmed by 0 bases and V by 5 bases; bases with no gene match: 7. The CDR3 nucleotides are TGTGCCAGCAGCGAAGGGACTAGCGGGGGGCCTTACCAAGAGACCCAGTACTTC. As protein: CASSEGTSGGPYQETQYF.

CDR3: CASSKAGGYNEQFF. As DNA, the CDR3 is TGTGCCAGCAGTAAAGCGGGGGGGTACAATGAGCAGTTCTTC. The V call is TRBV6-4, the J call TRBJ2-1, with 10 bases identical to TRBD2. This CDR3 comprises 14 residues. Trimming cost V 5 bases and J 4 bases; bases outside gene matches: 2. The germline gives CDR1 MRHNA, CDR2 SNTAGT.

This chain connects TRBV11-2 to TRBJ1-4; tentatively, D is TRBD1 (6 bases). The length of the CDR3 is 16 residues. Looked up from germline, CDR1 is SGHAT and CDR2 is FQNNGV. The V gene lost 2 bases and the J gene lost 8 bases, with 18 bases spanning the gap. The CDR3 here is CASSLTRGVVGEKLFF. CDR3 sequence (DNA): TGTGCCAGCAGCTTAACCAGGGGCGTAGTTGGAGAAAAACTGTTTTTT.

V gene TRBV6-4 combines with J gene TRBJ2-1; tentative D call: TRBD2 (5 bases). The germline V and J ends were trimmed by 2 bases and 0 bases, with 5 bases remaining between them. Per the germline V gene, CDR1 is MRHNA and CDR2 is SNTAGT. This CDR3 region has 14 residues. This CDR3 reads CASSDGSSYNEQFF. The DNA for the CDR3 is TGTGCCAGCAGTGACGGGAGCTCCTACAATGAGCAGTTCTTC.

This clone was found a few times. The V call is TRBV11-2, the J call TRBJ1-2; D is possibly TRBD1 (5 bases). The CDR3 contains 15 residues. Germline-derived CDR1 and CDR2 are SGHAT and FQNNGV. Trimming removed 5 bases at V and 3 bases at J, with 16 bases between. The CDR3 DNA sequence: TGTGCCAGCAGCCCCCCAAGGAGCAGGGACTATGGCTACACCTTC. Translating it yields CASSPPRSRDYGYTF.